This T cell receptor beta chain was observed in a study of long-term antiretroviral therapy in people with HIV. General study findings and limits: All time points showed a repertoire dominated by clones expanded before ART. An increase in diversity followed ART, yet levels stayed below transplant donor controls.

On this clone: The antigen is unknown.

An immunoSEQ assay, version v3.0, was performed at survey level. Some clones are missing from TCRdb's copy, which holds only in-frame ones; the method was immunoSEQ multiplex PCR. The sample records about 20,000 clones, roughly 84% being singletons. Trimming left V 4 bases short and J 4 bases short, with 10 bases between. Germline V gene data show CDR1 as SQVTM and CDR2 as ANQGSEA. The CDR3 is 12 amino acids. This sequence originates from a man in his forties or fifties with HIV. The chain carries TRBV29-1 and TRBJ2-5; TRBD1 is a possible D gene (5 bases). Sequences were derived from unsorted PBMCs, sampled 2.3 to 2.5 years after starting antiretroviral therapy. CDR3 DNA: TGCAGCGTTGTCCCAGGGATAGAGACCCAGTACTTC. It codes for CSVVPGIETQYF.